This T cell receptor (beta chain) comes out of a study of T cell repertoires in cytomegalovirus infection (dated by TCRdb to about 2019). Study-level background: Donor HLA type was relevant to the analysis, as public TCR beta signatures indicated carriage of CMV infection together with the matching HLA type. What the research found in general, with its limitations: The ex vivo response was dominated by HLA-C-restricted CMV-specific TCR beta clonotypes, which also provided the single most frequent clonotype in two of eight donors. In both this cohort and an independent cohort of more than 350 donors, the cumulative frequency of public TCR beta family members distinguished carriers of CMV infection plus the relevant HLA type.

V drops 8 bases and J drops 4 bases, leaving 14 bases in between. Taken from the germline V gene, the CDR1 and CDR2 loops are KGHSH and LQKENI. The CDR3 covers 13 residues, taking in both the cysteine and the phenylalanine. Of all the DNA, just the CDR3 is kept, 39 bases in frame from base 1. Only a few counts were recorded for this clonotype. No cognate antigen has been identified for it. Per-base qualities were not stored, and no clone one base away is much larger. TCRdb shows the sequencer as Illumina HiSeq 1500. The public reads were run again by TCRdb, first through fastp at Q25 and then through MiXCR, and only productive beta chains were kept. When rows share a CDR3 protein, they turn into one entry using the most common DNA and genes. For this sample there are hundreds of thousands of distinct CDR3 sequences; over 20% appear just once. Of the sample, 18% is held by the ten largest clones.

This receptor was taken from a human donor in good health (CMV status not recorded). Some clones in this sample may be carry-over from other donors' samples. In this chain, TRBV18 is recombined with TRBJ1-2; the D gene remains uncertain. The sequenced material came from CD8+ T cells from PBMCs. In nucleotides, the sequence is TGTGCCAGCCAAACAGATCTTGGCTATGGCTACACCTTC. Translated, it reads CASQTDLGYGYTF.